This TCR beta chain originates from a study of blood T cells in healthy people across ages. The second PCR ran 7 to 11 cycles with a sample-barcoded 5' primer and J-beta primers. TCRdb fed the 5' RACE reads into MiXCR, producing one record per CDR3 protein. The sample carries more than 1 million distinct CDR3 sequences, less than 50% recorded once. Per germline, CDR1 DFQATT and CDR2 SNEGSKA (reference sequence). The V end lost 6 bases, the J end lost 9 bases, and 15 bases lay between the germline ends. This CDR3 comprises 11 residues. The sample taken for sequencing was blood. This sequence originates from a woman aged 60 to 75 in good health. V and J are TRBV20-1 and TRBJ2-7; possibly TRBD2 for D (6 bases). CDR3 DNA: TGCAGTGCCTCAGGGAATAGCGGGCAGTACTTC. Translated: CSASGNSGQYF.